These 29 T cell receptor beta chains share one sample of origin, sequenced in a study of CD4 and CD8 cells across lung adenocarcinoma regions. MiXCR was run by TCRdb on the PCR reads, yielding one entry per CDR3 protein. Of about 11,000 distinct CDR3 sequences listed, 59% are singletons. Sequences were obtained from CD8+ T cells from the margin of a lung tumor. These receptors were taken from a male donor with lung adenocarcinoma. The CD4 and CD8 labels of this study may be unreliable.

The chain employs TRBV6-1 and TRBJ2-2; D is ambiguous. This CDR3 has 12 amino acids. Trimming left V 2 bases short and J 7 bases short, with 5 bases between. CDR1 and CDR2 from the germline V gene are MNHNS and SASEGT. The CDR3 region has the DNA TGTGCCAGCAGTGAAAGTTTCGGGGAGCTGTTTTTT. Translating gives CASSESFGELFF.

This clonotype came up many times. The chain links TRBV6-4 to TRBJ1-1; D is uncertain. The CDR3 spans 15 residues. Trimming removed 1 base at V and 3 bases at J, with 12 bases between. CDR1 and CDR2 from the germline V gene are MRHNA and SNTAGT. The CDR3 reads CASSDFGEADTEAFF. CDR3 bases: TGTGCCAGCAGTGACTTTGGGGAGGCGGACACTGAAGCTTTCTTT.

This chain links TRBV6-1 with TRBJ2-1; D not resolved. TRBJ2-7 matches the DNA end more closely, so the J call is doubtful. The CDR3 is made up of 12 amino acids. Germline V gives CDR1 MNHNS, CDR2 SASEGT. The CDR3 sequence is CASLRKANEQYF. As DNA, the CDR3 is TGTGCCAGCCTCCGCAAGGCAAACGAGCAGTACTTC.

In regard to this clonotype: The junction does not match germline at one end; this may be a read error. The V gene is TRBV10-1, the J gene TRBJ2-3; D possibly corresponds to TRBD2 (7 bases). The CDR3 totals 15 residues. Germline assignment: CDR1 WNHNN and CDR2 SYGVQD (reference sequence). The CDR3 here is CGAGRGGRDRETQYF. The CDR3 coding sequence is TGCGGCGCGGGGAGGGGGGGGCGGGACCGAGAGACGCAGTACTTT.

The rearrangement uses TRBV10-3 and TRBJ2-3; 9 bases map to TRBD2. Germline lookup yields CDR1 ENHRY and CDR2 SYGVKD. This CDR3 spans 20 amino acids. J gave up 1 base and V 0 bases, and 14 bases lay outside the gene matches. The CDR3 DNA sequence: TGTGCCATCAGTGAGTCGCCGGGTGGTGGCGGGAGGGCCGGCACAGATACGCAGTATTTT. Amino acid sequence: CAISESPGGGGRAGTDTQYF.

V is TRBV6-1 and J is TRBJ2-1; 10 bases are shared with TRBD2. The assigned J gene may be wrong: the sequence end matches TRBJ2-7 better. The CDR3 contains 13 residues. The germline gives CDR1 MNHNS, CDR2 SASEGT. CDR3 sequence reads: CASTRTSGYEQYF. In nucleotides, the CDR3 is TGTGCCAGCACTAGGACTAGCGGCTACGAGCAGTACTTC.

The chain recombines TRBV6-1 with TRBJ2-5, with 8 bases that match TRBD2. The CDR3 is 14 amino acids. CDR1 and CDR2 from the germline V gene are MNHNS and SASEGT. The CDR3 spells CAGNGGGDRKTQYF. In DNA form, the CDR3 reads TGTGCGGGCAACGGGGGGGGTGACCGAAAGACCCAGTACTTC.

This clonotype occurred many times. The chain recombines TRBV6-1 with TRBJ2-1; the D gene could be TRBD1 or TRBD2 (5 bases each). Germline V gene sequence: CDR1 MNHNS, CDR2 SASEGT. V gave up 4 bases and J gave up 2 bases, with 9 bases separating them. This CDR3 has 14 residues. CDR3 sequence: CASSGDAAYNEQFF. The CDR3 DNA sequence: TGTGCCAGCAGTGGGGACGCAGCCTACAATGAGCAGTTCTTC.

The chain uses TRBV6-1 and TRBJ2-3; 10 bases match TRBD1. This CDR3 spans 16 amino acids. Germline V CDR1 and CDR2: MNHNS, SASEGT. V dropped 0 bases and J dropped 6; count of bases not matched to a gene: 6. CDR3 coding DNA: TGTGCCAGCAGTGAAGCCGGGACAGGGGCCAGGGATACGCAGTATTTT. Its protein is CASSEAGTGARDTQYF.

CDR3 bases: TGTGCCAGCACGACTAGCGGGGGAAATGAGCAGTTCTTC. Its protein is CASTTSGGNEQFF. The rearrangement uses TRBV6-1 and TRBJ2-1; TRBD2 matches 12 bases. This CDR3 comprises 13 residues. With V trimmed by 7 bases and J by 7 bases, 2 bases remained unmatched. Germline CDR1 is MNHNS and CDR2 is SASEGT.

This clonotype was detected ten times or more. The chain recombines TRBV10-1 with TRBJ1-1, with a tentative D call TRBD1 (6 bases). V lost 7 bases to trimming and J lost 0 bases, with 15 bases between them. Germline values: CDR1 WNHNN, CDR2 SYGVQD (reference sequence). The CDR3 has 15 amino acids. The DNA for the CDR3 is TGCGCCAGCATCTTGTACGGACAGATGAACACTGAAGCTTTCTTT. Amino acids: CASILYGQMNTEAFF.

The J gene is TRBJ2-1, the V gene TRBV5-8, with 8 nucleotides matching TRBD2. The tail of the sequence fits TRBJ2-7 better, so the J call may be wrong. The germline V gene has CDR1 SGHTS and CDR2 YDEGEE. The CDR3 totals 17 residues. CDR3 amino acids: CASSHRLAPRGSYEQYV. The CDR3 DNA sequence: TGTGCCAGCAGCCACAGACTAGCGCCCCGTGGGTCCTACGAGCAGTACGTC.

The rearrangement links TRBV27 to TRBJ1-2, with D unclear. This CDR3 contains 13 residues. Trimming left V 5 bases short and J 4 bases short, with 11 bases between. Germline CDR1 and CDR2: MNHEY and SMNVEV (reference sequence). CDR3 in DNA: TGTGCCAGCAGTCCTTCGGGTGGCTATGGCTACACCTTC. This codes for CASSPSGGYGYTF.

This clonotype was observed a few times. CDR3 sequence reads: CASRTGNTEAFF. The CDR3 nucleotides read TGCGCCAGCCGGACAGGGAACACTGAAGCTTTCTTT. The J gene is TRBJ1-1, the V gene TRBV10-2; TRBD1 agrees at 7 bases. The CDR3 covers 12 residues. V lost 8 bases to trimming and J lost 1 base; unmatched junction nucleotides: 1. Germline CDR1 reads WSHSY; CDR2 reads SAAADI.

This clonotype was recorded only once. This chain joins TRBV5-1 and TRBJ2-2; the match to TRBD1 covers 8 bases. The germline CDR1 and CDR2 sequences are SGHRS and YFSETQ. This CDR3 is built from 15 residues. The ends lost 1 base at V and 4 bases at J; junction bases unmatched: 3. The DNA of the CDR3 is TGCGCCAGCAGCTTGCAGGGGGCGCTCACCGGGGAGCTGTTTTTT. It encodes CASSLQGALTGELFF.

This clonotype was seen a few times. The chain employs TRBV6-1 and TRBJ2-1, with TRBD2 matching over 8 bases. V lost 5 bases, J lost 5 bases, and 8 bases stayed unmatched. This CDR3 has 15 residues. The germline V gene has CDR1 MNHNS and CDR2 SASEGT. In nucleotides, the CDR3 is TGTGCCAGCAGTATAAGCGGGAGCTTCCACAATGAGCAGTTCTTC. Translating it yields CASSISGSFHNEQFF.

With regard to this clonotype: A read error may account for a junction end that differs from germline. The chain links TRBV6-1 to TRBJ2-1; TRBD2 agrees at 9 bases. The CDR3 loop spans 16 amino acids. Per the germline V gene, CDR1 is MNHNS and CDR2 is SASEGT. CDR3 amino acids: CASSETWASGTNKQFF. Written as DNA, the CDR3 is TGTGCCAGTAGTGAAACGTGGGCTAGCGGGACCAATAAGCAGTTCTTC.

J is TRBJ2-1 and V is TRBV6-1; D is perhaps TRBD2 (5 bases). The CDR3 is 13 residues long. V was trimmed by 3 bases and J by 10 bases, leaving 13 bases between them. From germline, CDR1 is MNHNS and CDR2 SASEGT. The CDR3 DNA is TGTGCCAGCAGTGACGTATTCACGGGAGAGCAGTTCTTC. Encoded protein: CASSDVFTGEQFF.

In the case of this clonotype: A read error may be the cause here, since a much bigger clone is one base away. The V and J genes are TRBV10-1 and TRBJ2-7; no reliable D call. Trimming cost V 2 bases and J 3 bases, with 5 bases left between them. Germline lookup yields CDR1 WNHNN and CDR2 SYGVQD (reference sequence). The CDR3 consists of 12 residues. The CDR3 sequence is CASSEPSYEQYF. In nucleotides, the CDR3 is TGCGCCAGCAGTGAGCCCAGCTACGAGCAGTACTTC.

This chain connects TRBV7-2 to TRBJ2-1; unclear D gene. This CDR3 comprises 16 residues. Trimming stripped 7 bases from V and 3 bases from J, with 19 bases between. Germline lookup yields CDR1 SGHTA and CDR2 FQGNSA. The CDR3: CASNSPDASFYNEQFF. The CDR3 region has the DNA TGTGCCAGCAACTCCCCGGACGCATCTTTCTACAATGAGCAGTTCTTC.

The rearrangement uses TRBV6-5 and TRBJ1-2; D call uncertain. CDR3 length equals 18 residues. Trimming stripped 4 bases from V and 1 base from J, with 22 bases between. Germline V gives CDR1 MNHEY, CDR2 SVGAGI. The CDR3 here is CASSSSGVGRKNNYGYTF. The CDR3 DNA reads as TGTGCCAGCAGTTCCTCTGGGGTGGGTCGTAAAAATAACTATGGCTACACCTTC.

This clonotype was seen only a few times. A junction end diverges from the germline sequence, so it may reflect a read error. V is TRBV6-1 and J is TRBJ2-3; 8 bases map to TRBD2. The CDR3 totals 15 residues. CDR1 is MNHNS and CDR2 is SASEGT in the germline V gene. The CDR3 nucleotides are TGTGCCAGCAGACTAGCGGACGCAGGAGAAGAGACCCAGTACTTT. Its protein product is CASRLADAGEETQYF.

CDR3 sequence: CASSGITGNEQFF. The CDR3 nucleotides read TGTGCCAGCAGTGGAATAACAGGGAATGAGCAGTTCTTC. This chain connects TRBV6-1 to TRBJ2-3; TRBD1 might be the D (6 bases). The assigned J gene may be wrong: the sequence end matches TRBJ2-1 better. The CDR3 is 13 residues long. Germline lookup yields CDR1 MNHNS and CDR2 SASEGT.

The chain uses TRBV6-5 and TRBJ1-4; D not certain. The CDR3 has 15 amino acids. V was clipped by 0 bases and J by 7 bases, with 12 bases between them. CDR1 and CDR2 (germline): MNHEY, SVGAGI. Here the CDR3 DNA reads TGTGCCAGCAGTTACTCGAGTTTTGAGGGTGAAAAACTGTTTTTT. Protein sequence: CASSYSSFEGEKLFF.

Turning to this clonotype: No DNA is shown, since the ends of the CDR3 on it are uncertain; the CDR3 is the one TCRdb lists. The rearrangement uses TRBV10-1 and TRBJ2-3; TRBD1, the table's D call, was not compared with the DNA. The CDR3 extends over 15 residues, inclusive of both ends. Germline CDR1 reads WNHNN; CDR2 reads SYGVQD (reference sequence). The CDR3 sequence: CALGLQAVGTGTQFF.

The rearrangement links TRBV6-2 or TRBV6-3 to TRBJ2-5; 7 bases are shared with TRBD1. V lost 4 bases to trimming and J lost 2 bases; unmatched junction nucleotides: 4. The CDR3 is made up of 14 amino acids. Germline CDR1 reads MNHEY; CDR2 reads SVGEGT. The chain's CDR3 is CASSSGQLQETQYF. In DNA, the CDR3 is TGTGCCAGCAGTTCGGGACAGCTACAAGAGACCCAGTACTTC.

As DNA, the CDR3 is TGTGCCAGCAGTGAGAGACCGGGACAGGGGGCGACGTTGGAGACCCAGTTCTTC. This gives the protein CASSERPGQGATLETQFF. The chain employs TRBV6-1 and TRBJ2-1; 12 bases agree with TRBD1. The CDR3 runs to 18 residues. Germline assignment: CDR1 MNHNS and CDR2 SASEGT. V trimming: 3 bases; J trimming: 13 bases; junction bases outside the gene matches: 19.

Points on this clonotype: A much more abundant neighbour one base away suggests this may be a read error. The chain employs TRBV10-1 and TRBJ2-1; the D gene is possibly TRBD2 (6 bases). The DNA end is more similar to TRBJ2-7, so the J call may be wrong. CDR3 size: 13 residues. Germline CDR1 and CDR2: WNHNN and SYGVQD (reference sequence). The CDR3 here is CASIERAHNEQYF. The CDR3 DNA is TGCGCCAGCATCGAGCGGGCCCACAATGAGCAGTACTTC.

This clonotype has only a few counts. V is TRBV6-1 and J is TRBJ2-1; 8 bases are a match to TRBD2. J was trimmed by 15 bases and V by 1 base; bases with no gene match: 14. Germline V gene data show CDR1 as MNHNS and CDR2 as SASEGT. The CDR3 loop spans 15 amino acids. The CDR3, as DNA: TGTGCCAGCAGTGAAGAGAGACTAGCGTCCCCTAGGCCGTTCTTC. This translates into CASSEERLASPRPFF.